These 5 T cell receptor beta chains share one sample of origin, sequenced in a study of T cell responses to AZD1222 COVID-19 vaccine. Sequencing used immunoSEQ multiplex PCR; TCRdb keeps in-frame clones, though not all of them. This table has about 130,000 clones, about nine tenths appearing once. The sample here was peripheral blood, taken on day 0 of AZD1222 vaccination. The origin of the receptors is an adult in good health.

The chain carries TRBV25-1 and TRBJ1-2; D gene uncertain. This CDR3 has 11 amino acids. Trimming stripped 4 bases from V and 5 bases from J, with 5 bases between. CDR1 is MGHDK and CDR2 is SYGVNS in the germline V gene. The CDR3 coding sequence is TGTGCCAGCAGTGCCCTATATGGCTACACCTTC. Protein product: CASSALYGYTF.

V is TRBV13 and J is TRBJ2-3; 14 nucleotides align to TRBD2. CDR3 length: 17 amino acids. Germline lookup yields CDR1 PRHDT and CDR2 FYEKMQ (reference sequence). Unmatched junction bases numbered 9, after V lost 5 bases and J lost 5 bases. The CDR3 sequence: CASSLRTSGGPIDTQYF. The CDR3 coding sequence is TGTGCCAGCAGCCTTCGGACTAGCGGGGGGCCTATAGATACGCAGTATTTT.

The V and J genes are TRBV6-5 and TRBJ1-2; D not certain. CDR3 length: 15 residues. The V and J ends lost 2 bases and 8 bases respectively, with 18 bases between them. Germline assignment: CDR1 MNHEY and CDR2 SVGAGI. This CDR3 reads CASSYPIDGEVGYTF. The CDR3 DNA reads TGTGCCAGCAGTTACCCCATAGACGGGGAAGTAGGCTACACCTTC.

This chain links TRBV30 with TRBJ1-4; TRBD1 aligns across 7 bases. CDR1 and CDR2 (germline): GTSNPN, SVGIG (reference sequence). The junction had 5 bases not matched to a gene; V was cut back by 2 bases and J by 8 bases. The CDR3 extends over 13 amino acids. This CDR3 is CAWSIDREEKLFF. In DNA, the CDR3 is TGTGCCTGGAGTATCGACAGGGAGGAAAAACTGTTTTTT.

The chain employs TRBV15 and TRBJ1-1; 10 positions agree with TRBD1. CDR1 and CDR2 from the germline V gene are LNHNV and YYDKDF (reference sequence). This CDR3 region has 14 residues. V lost 4 bases and J lost 5; bases outside the gene matches: 4. CDR3 bases: TGTGCCACCAGCACTGGACAGGGGGGAACTGAAGCTTTCTTT. Translated, it gives CATSTGQGGTEAFF.